A single sample is the source of the 29 T cell receptor beta chains below, sequenced in a study of cytotoxic CD8 clonotypes in ibrutinib-treated CLL. Method: immunoSEQ multiplex PCR; TCRdb's copy keeps in-frame clones and lacks some. The data hold about 140,000 clones, with roughly 80% observed a single time. The starting material was PBMCs, obtained after 12 months of ibrutinib treatment. Receptors originate from a human donor with chronic lymphocytic leukemia.

The genes are TRBV7-2 and TRBJ2-7; no clear D gene. Germline lookup yields CDR1 SGHTA and CDR2 FQGNSA. This CDR3 is 14 amino acids long. Between the trimmed V and J ends, which lost 5 bases and 0 bases, there was a span of 11 bases. In DNA, the CDR3 is TGTGCCAGCAGCCCGCAAACAAGCTCCTACGAGCAGTACTTC. Translation gives CASSPQTSSYEQYF.

CDR3 DNA sequence: TGTGCCAGCAGCTCCAGCTTGGGAGCGGGCGCTGAGCACGAGCAGTACTTC. Its protein is CASSSSLGAGAEHEQYF. V is TRBV11-3 and J is TRBJ2-7, with D maybe TRBD2 (6 bases). CDR1 and CDR2 from the germline V gene are SGHNT and YENEEA. The CDR3 is 17 amino acids. Trimming cost V 4 bases and J 5 bases, with 24 bases left between them.

CDR3 loop: CASSNTGTGSGNTIYF. CDR3 DNA sequence: TGTGCCAGCAGCAATACCGGGACAGGGTCTGGAAACACCATATATTTT. V is TRBV28 and J is TRBJ1-3; 9 bases align to TRBD1. This CDR3 has 16 amino acids. V dropped 6 bases and J dropped 1; count of bases not matched to a gene: 7. CDR1 is MDHEN and CDR2 is SYDVKM in the germline V gene.

The J gene is TRBJ2-2, the V gene TRBV9, with 10 bases identical to TRBD2. The CDR3 length is 15 residues. Germline V lookup: CDR1 SGDLS, CDR2 YYNGEE. V lost 4 bases, J lost 6 bases, and 6 bases stayed unmatched. This CDR3 reads CASSSGTSVSGELFF. DNA of the CDR3: TGTGCCAGCAGCTCCGGGACTAGCGTTTCCGGGGAGCTGTTTTTT.

This clone has only a few counts. V gene TRBV4-2 combines with J gene TRBJ1-5, with a tentative D call TRBD1 (5 bases). Looked up from germline, CDR1 is LGHNA and CDR2 is YNFKEQ. V was clipped by 4 bases and J by 4 bases, with 11 bases between them. CDR3 length: 14 residues. This chain's CDR3 is CASSLRQSNQPQHF. In DNA form, the CDR3 reads TGTGCCAGCAGCCTCCGACAGAGTAATCAGCCCCAGCATTTT.

This chain links TRBV7-2 with TRBJ1-5; possibly TRBD1 for D (5 bases). Germline V CDR1 and CDR2: SGHTA, FQGNSA. The germline V and J ends were trimmed by 1 base and 6 bases, with 13 bases remaining between them. The CDR3 runs 15 residues. The CDR3: CASSLGQWGFQPQHF. CDR3 DNA sequence: TGTGCCAGCAGCTTAGGGCAGTGGGGGTTTCAGCCCCAGCATTTT.

In DNA form, the CDR3 reads TGTGCCAGCTCACCAAGGACTAGGACTAGCACAGATACGCAGTATTTT. Amino acid sequence: CASSPRTRTSTDTQYF. The J gene is TRBJ2-3, the V gene TRBV18; 7 bases map to TRBD2. CDR3 length: 16 amino acids. The germline V gene encodes CDR1 KGHSH and CDR2 LQKENI. V was clipped by 2 bases and J by 0 bases; unmatched bases: 5.

The chain is built from TRBV4-3 and TRBJ2-7, with unresolved D. CDR1 and CDR2 from the germline V gene are LGHNA and YSLEER. The CDR3 is 14 residues long. Trimming removed 0 bases at V and 6 bases at J, with 12 bases between. The CDR3 DNA follows: TGCGCCAGCAGCCAAGATCGAGTCTGGGGCGAGCAGTACTTC. It translates to CASSQDRVWGEQYF.

This clone was counted only a few times. This chain joins TRBV16 and TRBJ1-2, with D possibly matching TRBD1 (6 bases). Germline V gives CDR1 KGHSY, CDR2 FQNENV. Deletions cut 3 bases from V and 3 bases from J, with 11 bases between. This CDR3 has 14 residues. The CDR3 region is CASSHSDRYYGYTF. CDR3 bases: TGTGCCAGCAGCCATTCGGACAGATACTATGGCTACACCTTC.

This rearrangement joins TRBV7-3 to TRBJ2-3, with D unresolved. The CDR3 totals 14 residues. Germline CDR1 reads SGHTA; CDR2 reads FQGTGA. The V gene lost 4 bases and the J gene lost 1 base, with 9 bases spanning the gap. Here the CDR3 reads CASSSETGTDTQYF. For the CDR3, the DNA is TGTGCCAGCAGCTCCGAGACTGGCACAGATACGCAGTATTTT. The full variable domain, completed using reference TRBV7-3 and TRBJ2-3, is GAGVSQTPSNKVTEKGKYVELRCDPISGHTALYWYRQSLGQGPEFLIYFQGTGAADDSGLPNDRFFAVRPEGSVSTLKIQRTERGDSAVYLCASSSETGTDTQYFGPGTRLTVL.

The chain recombines TRBV15 with TRBJ2-3; tentative D call: TRBD1 (6 bases). CDR3 size: 16 residues. Per germline, CDR1 LNHNV and CDR2 YYDKDF (reference sequence). V was cut by 3 bases and J by 7 bases, with 20 bases left in between. In DNA form, the CDR3 reads TGTGCCACCAGCAGTCCTATACAGGGCCCGGCCAATACGCAGTATTTT. Its protein product is CATSSPIQGPANTQYF.

This clone was found once. CDR3 DNA: TGTGCCAGCACCCTCTCCGGGACTAGCGGCTCCAATGAGCAGTTCTTC. The encoded protein is CASTLSGTSGSNEQFF. The chain couples TRBV11-2 to TRBJ2-1; TRBD2 matches 11 bases. The CDR3 runs to 16 residues. Per germline, CDR1 SGHAT and CDR2 FQNNGV. After removal of 7 bases from V and 6 bases from J, the junction contained 11 bases not matched to a gene.

This chain uses TRBV5-1 with TRBJ2-4; either TRBD1 or TRBD2 may fit D (5 bases each). The CDR3 is 15 amino acids. Trimming stripped 4 bases from V and 7 bases from J, with 18 bases between. Germline values: CDR1 SGHRS, CDR2 YFSETQ. CDR3 amino acids: CASSPDAGTTNIQYF. In DNA, the CDR3 is TGCGCCAGCAGCCCTGACGCCGGGACCACTAACATTCAGTACTTC.

The V gene is TRBV12-2, the J gene TRBJ2-7; the table's D call, TRBD2, was not checked against the DNA. TRBV12-2 is listed as a pseudogene. CDR3 length: 14 amino acids. CDR3 coding DNA: TGTGCAAGTCGCTTAATCTCAAGGAGGGACGAGCAGTACTTC. Its translation: CASRLISRRDEQYF.

The chain recombines TRBV6-5 with TRBJ2-7, with D perhaps matching TRBD1 (5 bases). Germline V gene sequence: CDR1 MNHEY, CDR2 SVGAGI. The CDR3 is 13 amino acids. V was pared by 8 bases and J by 5 bases, with 16 bases between. Here the CDR3 reads CASGGLRGHEQYF. In nucleotides, the CDR3 is TGTGCCAGCGGCGGTTTAAGGGGCCACGAGCAGTACTTC.

V gene TRBV27 combines with J gene TRBJ1-5; D is possibly TRBD1 (5 bases). The CDR3 consists of 17 residues. Germline values: CDR1 MNHEY, CDR2 SMNVEV (reference sequence). The ends were cut back, 1 base at V and 0 bases at J, with 13 bases in the middle. In nucleotides, the CDR3 is TGTGCCAGCAGTTTATTCGCAGGGAAGGATAGCAATCAGCCCCAGCATTTT. Its protein product is CASSLFAGKDSNQPQHF.

The table lists this clone with a few counts. V usage is TRBV10-3 and J usage is TRBJ2-1; 11 bases align to TRBD1. CDR1 and CDR2 from the germline V gene are ENHRY and SYGVKD. This CDR3 is 15 amino acids long. V dropped 6 bases and J dropped 6; count of bases not matched to a gene: 7. Here the CDR3 reads CAISYTGTGGNEQFF. In DNA form, the CDR3 reads TGTGCCATCAGCTATACCGGGACAGGGGGCAATGAGCAGTTCTTC.

This clone was seen ten or more times. The rearrangement uses TRBV28 and TRBJ1-1; D is ambiguous. CDR3 length: 12 amino acids. Trimming shortened V by 2 bases and J by 4 bases, and 5 bases separated the two germline ends. Germline CDR1 reads MDHEN; CDR2 reads SYDVKM. The CDR3 protein is CASSLQFTEAFF. In DNA, the CDR3 is TGTGCCAGCAGTTTACAGTTCACTGAAGCTTTCTTT.

The chain employs TRBV6-5 and TRBJ2-3; 13 bases map to TRBD2. Trimming cost V 6 bases and J 7 bases; bases outside gene matches: 7. Germline V gene data show CDR1 as MNHEY and CDR2 as SVGAGI. The CDR3 covers 15 residues. The CDR3: CASSLLAGGGNTQYF. Here the CDR3 DNA reads TGTGCCAGCAGCTTACTAGCGGGAGGGGGGAATACGCAGTATTTT.

The rearrangement links TRBV28 to TRBJ1-2, with 9 positions matching TRBD1. The germline V gene has CDR1 MDHEN and CDR2 SYDVKM. V trimming: 5 bases; J trimming: 8 bases; junction bases outside the gene matches: 12. This CDR3 is built from 15 residues. The CDR3 protein is CASSRPGQGSKGYTF. CDR3 nucleotides: TGTGCCAGCAGTAGACCGGGACAGGGTTCTAAGGGCTACACCTTC.

The genes are TRBV19 and TRBJ1-4; D unresolved. Trimming shortened V by 3 bases and J by 5 bases, and 7 bases separated the two germline ends. The CDR3 has 13 residues. From germline, CDR1 is LNHDA and CDR2 SQIVND (reference sequence). This CDR3 is CASSIWENEKLFF. CDR3 in DNA: TGTGCCAGTAGTATTTGGGAAAATGAAAAACTGTTTTTT.

V gene TRBV30 combines with J gene TRBJ1-2, with no clear D. This CDR3 contains 15 residues. The germline CDR1 and CDR2 sequences are GTSNPN and SVGIG (reference sequence). With 0 bases removed from V and 6 bases from J, the gap between germline ends came to 17 bases. Here the CDR3 reads CAWSVEVTSINGYTF. DNA of the CDR3: TGTGCCTGGAGTGTGGAAGTCACTTCAATCAATGGCTACACCTTC.

The chain is built from TRBV9 and TRBJ1-1, with a weak D call TRBD1 (6 bases). CDR1 is SGDLS, CDR2 YYNGEE, per germline. The CDR3 length is 14 residues. V gave up 3 bases and J gave up 12 bases, with 21 bases separating them. CDR3 amino acids: CASSDYREIISPFF. As DNA, the CDR3 is TGTGCCAGCAGCGATTACAGGGAGATTATTTCACCTTTCTTT.

V gene TRBV6-5 combines with J gene TRBJ2-5, with 8 bases that match TRBD2. Germline CDR1 is MNHEY and CDR2 is SVGAGI. This CDR3 spans 14 amino acids. The V gene end was trimmed by 0 bases and the J gene end by 5 bases; junction bases not matched to a gene: 2. CDR3 nucleotides: TGTGCCAGCAGTTACTCGACTAGCGCGGAGACCCAGTACTTC. Amino acid sequence: CASSYSTSAETQYF.

Here the CDR3 DNA reads TGTGCCAGCAGCAAAATGACTGGCGAGCAGTACTTC. It yields the protein CASSKMTGEQYF. V usage is TRBV7-9 and J usage is TRBJ2-7; D remains ambiguous. The V end was cut by 5 bases, the J end by 6 bases, with 11 bases between. This CDR3 is built from 12 residues. Germline V gene sequence: CDR1 SEHNR, CDR2 FQNEAQ (reference sequence).

CDR3: CASKRAGGGTEAFF. The CDR3 DNA is TGCGCCAGCAAGAGGGCGGGGGGCGGCACTGAAGCTTTCTTT. The genes are TRBV5-1 and TRBJ1-1, with D perhaps TRBD1 (6 bases). The V gene's germline CDR1 is SGHRS and CDR2 YFSETQ. The V and J ends lost 6 bases and 4 bases respectively, with 16 bases between them. The CDR3 totals 14 residues.

The CDR3 DNA sequence: TGCGCCAGCAGCCAAGATTTGCGGGCGGGGTGGACCTATGGCTACACCTTC. Its protein is CASSQDLRAGWTYGYTF. The genes are TRBV4-1 and TRBJ1-2; no definite D call. CDR1 and CDR2 from the germline V gene are MGHRA and YSYEKL. The length of the CDR3 is 17 residues. Between the trimmed V and J ends, which lost 0 bases and 4 bases, there was a span of 18 bases.

For the CDR3, the DNA is TGTGCCAGCTCATCTCTCACAGGGGAAAACATTCAGTACTTC. Its translation: CASSSLTGENIQYF. The genes are TRBV18 and TRBJ2-4, with 7 bases aligning to TRBD1. Trimming cost V 5 bases and J 5 bases; bases outside gene matches: 6. The germline CDR1 and CDR2 sequences are KGHSH and LQKENI. This CDR3 contains 14 residues.

This rearrangement joins TRBV28 to TRBJ1-2; a weak D match, TRBD1 (5 bases). Trimming pared 3 bases from V and 1 base from J, leaving 21 bases between. The CDR3 has 18 residues. Germline CDR1 is MDHEN and CDR2 is SYDVKM. This chain's CDR3 is CASSFGGSYMGHNYGYTF. The CDR3 DNA reads TGTGCCAGCAGTTTTGGAGGGTCCTATATGGGGCATAACTATGGCTACACCTTC.